This TCR beta chain comes out of a study of vaccination and CD4 T cells after COVID-19. Treatment indicated: approximately 9-day PBMC culture with coronavirus spike peptide pools or control peptides (ViraFEST assay). Researchers collected the unexposed donor's CD4+ T cells before the COVID-19 pandemic (2011-2018). Sequenced with the Oncomine TCR Beta short-read assay was DNA taken from cultured CD4+ T cells. A single record per CDR3 protein comes from TCRdb applying MiXCR to the PCR reads. Altogether around 5,000 distinct CDR3 sequences are present, approximately 59% being singletons, with the ten largest covering less than 35%. V lost 1 base, J lost 3 bases, and 7 bases lay in between. Germline V gene lookup returns CDR1 LNHNV and CDR2 YYDKDF (reference sequence). The CDR3 loop spans 13 amino acids. A remark on this clonotype: Its target is unknown.

The sequence was obtained from a human donor in good health. Material: CD4+ T cells from blood, cultured in vitro. The rearrangement links TRBV15 to TRBJ2-7; unclear D gene. CDR3 sequence (DNA): TGTGCCACCAGCAGAGGGCAGCTCTACGAGCAGTACTTC. Residues: CATSRGQLYEQYF.